These 15 T cell receptor beta chains originate from one sample sequenced in a study of human T cells and chemical hapten exposure. Time point indicated: patch test 1, 2 weeks after DPC sensitization. Indicated treatment: therapeutic diphenylcyclopropenone sensitization with weekly scalp DPC. TCRdb redid the calling of the RACE reads with MiXCR, one entry per CDR3 protein. The sample includes about 340,000 distinct CDR3 sequences, about 7% of them seen just once. The material sequenced was whole blood, taken in connection with sensitization to the hapten diphenylcyclopropenone (DPC). All receptors derive from a woman between 18 and 29 years old with alopecia areata. Some clones in this sample may be carry-over from other donors' samples.

This clonotype was found many times. The chain joins TRBV5-1 to TRBJ2-4, with 8 positions matching TRBD1. Germline-derived CDR1 and CDR2 are SGHRS and YFSETQ. The CDR3 contains 14 residues. Trimming removed 3 bases from V and 5 bases from J; junction bases left unmatched: 4. The CDR3 coding sequence is TGCGCCAGCAGCTCCACAGGGGGTGAAAACATTCAGTACTTC. It specifies CASSSTGGENIQYF.

This clonotype was found many times. The chain couples TRBV11-2 to TRBJ2-1; D unresolved. Trimming cost V 1 base and J 5 bases, with 6 bases left between them. The CDR3 contains 13 residues. CDR1 and CDR2 from the germline V gene are SGHAT and FQNNGV. For the CDR3, the DNA is TGTGCCAGCAGCTTAGGAAGGGACAATGAGCAGTTCTTC. Translation gives CASSLGRDNEQFF.

V is TRBV9 and J is TRBJ1-4; the match to TRBD1 covers 9 bases. This CDR3 contains 15 residues. V shed 8 bases and J 7 bases; nucleotides not matched to a gene: 12. Germline V lookup: CDR1 SGDLS, CDR2 YYNGEE. The CDR3 loop is CASGDEVGQGEKLFF. As DNA, the CDR3 is TGTGCCAGTGGAGATGAGGTGGGACAGGGTGAAAAACTGTTTTTT.

This clonotype has only a few counts. The chain joins TRBV27 to TRBJ1-6; TRBD1 aligns across 7 bases. Unmatched junction bases numbered 6, after V lost 3 bases and J lost 4 bases. Per the germline V gene, CDR1 is MNHEY and CDR2 is SMNVEV (reference sequence). The length of the CDR3 is 16 residues. The CDR3 DNA sequence: TGTGCCAGCAGTTTCCGGGACAGTATTTATAATTCACCCCTCCACTTT. This translates into CASSFRDSIYNSPLHF.

In its sample, this clonotype was seen a few times. The chain recombines TRBV6-5 with TRBJ1-4; maybe TRBD1 (6 bases). The CDR3 spans 16 residues. V was shortened by 2 bases and J by 7 bases, with 17 bases between the two germline ends. Germline loops: CDR1 MNHEY, CDR2 SVGAGI. CDR3 sequence (DNA): TGTGCCAGCAGTTACCACCCACAGGGAAGTAGTGAAAAACTGTTTTTT. It encodes CASSYHPQGSSEKLFF.

This clonotype was recorded many times. The V gene is TRBV13, the J gene TRBJ1-6; the D is unclear. V gave up 0 bases and J gave up 8 bases, with 11 bases separating them. CDR3 length: 15 amino acids. Germline CDR1 is PRHDT and CDR2 is FYEKMQ (reference sequence). The CDR3 region is CASSLGRGPDSPLHF. The CDR3 DNA sequence: TGTGCCAGCAGCTTAGGCCGAGGGCCGGATTCACCCCTCCACTTT. The whole variable domain, remainder taken from reference TRBV13 and TRBJ1-6, is AAGVIQSPRHLIKEKRETATLKCYPIPRHDTVYWYQQGPGQDPQFLISFYEKMQSDKGSIPDRFSAQQFSDYHSELNMSSLELGDSALYFCASSLGRGPDSPLHFGNGTRLTVT.

This clonotype was recorded many times. The chain is built from TRBV7-2 and TRBJ2-2; D call uncertain. Looked up from germline, CDR1 is SGHTA and CDR2 is FQGNSA. V was clipped by 5 bases and J by 1 base, with 8 bases between them. This CDR3 contains 14 residues. The CDR3 loop is CASSPTWNTGELFF. The CDR3 nucleotides are TGTGCCAGCAGCCCTACATGGAACACCGGGGAGCTGTTTTTT.

The sample holds many counts of this clonotype. The chain carries TRBV10-3 and TRBJ1-1; 7 nucleotides agree with TRBD1. Germline V CDR1 and CDR2: ENHRY, SYGVKD. The V gene end was trimmed by 2 bases and the J gene end by 6 bases; junction bases not matched to a gene: 3. The CDR3 is 13 amino acids. CDR3 in amino acids: CAISETGDSEAFF. Written as DNA, the CDR3 is TGTGCCATCAGTGAGACAGGGGACTCTGAAGCTTTCTTT.

This clonotype was seen a single time. This CDR3 fails to terminate in the conserved phenylalanine or tryptophan, so it likely reflects a read error. J is TRBJ2-6 and V is TRBV20-1, with TRBD2 identical over 9 bases. V was clipped by 4 bases and J by 0 bases; unmatched bases: 10. CDR3 size: 18 residues. CDR1 and CDR2 (germline): DFQATT, SNEGSKA (reference sequence). The chain's CDR3 is CSAIPLSGGNSGANVLTL. Written as DNA, the CDR3 is TGCAGTGCTATACCCCTCAGCGGGGGGAACTCTGGGGCCAACGTCCTGACTTTA.

At least ten counts were recorded for this clonotype. The V call is TRBV12-3 or TRBV12-4, the J call TRBJ2-6; D tentatively reads TRBD1 or TRBD2 (6 bases each). V was cut by 3 bases and J by 3 bases, with 15 bases left in between. The CDR3 is 17 residues long. The CDR3 sequence is CASSFAGQGNGANVLTF. DNA for the CDR3: TGTGCCAGCAGTTTCGCGGGGCAGGGGAATGGGGCCAACGTCCTGACTTTC.

In its sample, this clonotype was seen many times. The chain carries TRBV7-9 and TRBJ1-5; 7 bases map to TRBD1. V lost 1 base and J lost 4; bases outside the gene matches: 4. CDR3 length: 15 amino acids. The germline V gene encodes CDR1 SEHNR and CDR2 FQNEAQ (reference sequence). The CDR3 sequence: CASSLVGTDNQPQHF. CDR3 bases: TGTGCCAGCAGCTTAGTTGGGACAGATAATCAGCCCCAGCATTTT.

At least ten counts were recorded for this clonotype. The gene calls are TRBV13 and TRBJ2-7, with no clear D. CDR3 size: 14 residues. The V gene's germline CDR1 is PRHDT and CDR2 FYEKMQ (reference sequence). V gave up 5 bases and J gave up 0 bases, with 11 bases separating them. As DNA, the CDR3 is TGTGCCAGCAGCCCTACCCCCGGCTCCTACGAGCAGTACTTC. Its translation is CASSPTPGSYEQYF.

In this sample, this clonotype turned up a few times. V is TRBV5-1 and J is TRBJ1-1; no reliable D call. The CDR3 is 15 amino acids. The V end was cut by 0 bases, the J end by 0 bases, with 9 bases between. Per the germline V gene, CDR1 is SGHRS and CDR2 is YFSETQ. The CDR3 region has the DNA TGCGCCAGCAGCTTGGACCGGATAATGAACACTGAAGCTTTCTTT. It is translated as CASSLDRIMNTEAFF. Variable domain in full (rest from reference TRBV5-1 and TRBJ1-1): KAGVTQTPRYLIKTRGQQVTLSCSPISGHRSVSWYQQTPGQGLQFLFEYFSETQRNKGNFPGRFSGRQFSNSRSEMNVSTLELGDSALYLCASSLDRIMNTEAFFGQGTRLTVV.

The chain employs TRBV5-1 and TRBJ1-4, with a possible D match to TRBD1 (5 bases). Germline-derived CDR1 and CDR2 are SGHRS and YFSETQ. The CDR3 contains 14 residues. The V and J ends lost 0 bases and 6 bases respectively, with 9 bases between them. CDR3 bases: TGCGCCAGCAGCTTGGCTCAGGGTGATGAAAAACTGTTTTTT. This encodes CASSLAQGDEKLFF.

This clonotype was observed at least ten times. The genes are TRBV28 and TRBJ1-1, with TRBD1 as a possible D gene (6 bases). Trimming removed 6 bases from V and 3 bases from J, with 14 bases in between. This CDR3 spans 14 amino acids. Germline CDR1 and CDR2: MDHEN and SYDVKM. CDR3 nucleotide sequence: TGTGCCAGCAGCCTACAGGGAGGGGACACTGAAGCTTTCTTT. Residues: CASSLQGGDTEAFF.